The entry below describes one TCR beta chain. Its target is not known. CDR3 length: 16 residues. The data were taken from a study of vaccination effects on CD4 cells after COVID-19. Overall study context: As their vaccination, participants received two doses of either BNT162b2 or mRNA-1273. Study-level results: Common cold coronaviruses were cross-recognized by only 1 of 255 vaccine-induced clones in healthy vaccinees.

Antigen-specific CD4+ T cells expanded by the ViraFEST assay with viral peptide pools were then sequenced. Cells that had been cultured for ten to eleven days were the source of isolated CD4+ T cells. In the vaccine recipients, nucleocapsid antibodies were negative and there was no prior SARS-CoV-2 infection. Two million PBMC were seeded per well and grown in the presence of about 9.6 IU/ml IL-2 and around 9 ug/ml peptides. Fresh IL-2-containing medium replaced half the medium on days 3 and 7. Sequenced by immunoSEQ multiplex PCR; TCRdb stores in-frame clones only, minus some. The sample includes tens of thousands of clones, 73% seen only once; the top ten take 5%.

The chain couples TRBV12-2 to TRBJ2-7; the table assigns TRBD1, which was not confirmed against the DNA. TRBV12-2 is classified as a pseudogene. The sequence derives from a human donor who received a COVID-19 vaccine. The sample in question was CD4+ T cells from PBMCs cultured with SARS-CoV-2 spike peptides, obtained before COVID-19 vaccination. The CDR3 region is CASRLGGTNRIYEQYF. CDR3 nucleotides: TGTGCAAGTCGCTTAGGGGGGACAAATCGGATCTACGAGCAGTACTTC.